The 16 T cell receptor beta chains below all came from one sample that was sequenced in a study of T cells after yellow fever vaccination. TCRdb re-called the 5' RACE reads through MiXCR, storing one row per CDR3 protein. Found here are approximately 510,000 distinct CDR3 sequences, less than 25% of them singletons; the top ten hold roughly a sixth. Here the sequenced sample was PBMCs, taken less than 25 days after the first yellow fever vaccination. Every receptor here comes from a man younger than 35 who received the YFV17D yellow fever vaccine.

The chain has TRBV7-8 and TRBJ1-2, with no clear D. There are 14 residues in the CDR3. Germline CDR1 SGHVS, CDR2 FQNEAQ. V was trimmed by 4 bases and J by 3 bases, leaving 12 bases between them. The CDR3 loop reads CASSWMVEDYGYTF. The CDR3 nucleotides are TGTGCCAGCAGCTGGATGGTGGAGGACTATGGCTACACCTTC.

The J gene is TRBJ2-2, the V gene TRBV20-1, with TRBD1 matching over 7 bases. CDR1 is DFQATT and CDR2 is SNEGSKA in the germline V gene (reference sequence). The CDR3 covers 15 residues. V shed 6 bases and J 4 bases; nucleotides not matched to a gene: 11. CDR3 protein: CSAEEGAGPTGELFF. The CDR3, as DNA: TGCAGTGCCGAAGAGGGGGCAGGGCCCACCGGGGAGCTGTTTTTT.

This clonotype has a handful of counts. V is TRBV29-1 and J is TRBJ1-1, with no clear D. With 4 bases removed from V and 1 base from J, the gap between germline ends came to 7 bases. The CDR3 extends over 12 amino acids. Germline CDR1 and CDR2: SQVTM and ANQGSEA. This CDR3 reads CSVALGNTEAFF. The CDR3, as DNA: TGCAGCGTTGCGCTTGGGAACACTGAAGCTTTCTTT.

This clonotype was seen many times. This chain joins TRBV28 and TRBJ2-4, with D uncertain. The CDR3 runs 15 residues. V lost 5 bases and J 8 bases, leaving 19 bases between the germline ends. CDR1 and CDR2 from the germline V gene are MDHEN and SYDVKM. CDR3: CASSPITALGDIQYF. CDR3 nucleotides: TGTGCCAGCAGTCCTATAACGGCTCTTGGAGACATTCAGTACTTC.

Only a few counts were recorded for this clonotype. The rearrangement links TRBV19 to TRBJ1-6; a possible D gene is TRBD1 (6 bases). CDR3 length: 15 amino acids. CDR1 and CDR2 (germline): LNHDA, SQIVND (reference sequence). Trimming removed 6 bases from V and 13 bases from J, with 22 bases in between. The CDR3 region is CASSPQGSRVTPLHF. The CDR3 coding sequence is TGTGCCAGTAGCCCACAGGGCAGCCGAGTTACGCCCCTCCACTTT.

This clonotype was seen a few times. The chain combines TRBV7-3 with TRBJ2-1; 10 bases line up with TRBD2. The germline V gene encodes CDR1 SGHTA and CDR2 FQGTGA. The length of the CDR3 is 15 residues. With 3 bases clipped from V and 5 bases from J, the junction kept 4 bases outside the gene matches. CDR3 sequence: CASSFGTSVDNEQFF. CDR3 sequence (DNA): TGTGCCAGCAGCTTCGGGACTAGCGTTGACAATGAGCAGTTCTTC.

The V and J genes are TRBV5-6 and TRBJ2-2; unclear D gene. Germline V CDR1 and CDR2: SGHDT, YYEEEE. The CDR3 loop spans 16 amino acids. The V and J ends lost 4 bases and 4 bases respectively, with 17 bases between them. The CDR3 here is CASSKLPGVPTGELFF. CDR3 sequence (DNA): TGTGCCAGCAGCAAATTACCTGGGGTCCCCACCGGGGAGCTGTTTTTT.

The chain is built from TRBV3-1 and TRBJ2-1; D remains unclear. The CDR3 runs to 12 residues. CDR1 LGHDT and CDR2 YNNKEL come from the germline V gene (reference sequence). V was clipped by 4 bases and J by 8 bases, with 9 bases between them. CDR3 in amino acids: CASSLVSDEQFF. CDR3 DNA sequence: TGTGCCAGCAGCCTTGTTTCGGATGAGCAGTTCTTC.

The rearrangement links TRBV29-1 to TRBJ1-1; unclear D gene. Germline assignment: CDR1 SQVTM and CDR2 ANQGSEA. CDR3 length: 12 amino acids. Trimming stripped 7 bases from V and 2 bases from J, with 11 bases between. CDR3 protein: CSAGFLNTEAFF. DNA of the CDR3: TGCAGCGCCGGTTTTTTAAACACTGAAGCTTTCTTT.

The rearrangement uses TRBV4-3 and TRBJ2-3; 8 nucleotides match TRBD1. The CDR3 contains 16 residues. The junction had 10 bases not matched to a gene; V was cut back by 4 bases and J by 4 bases. Germline values: CDR1 LGHNA, CDR2 YSLEER. The CDR3, as DNA: TGCGCCAGCAGCCGGACAGGGTCGGCTGGGGCAGATACGCAGTATTTT. Encoded protein: CASSRTGSAGADTQYF.

This rearrangement joins TRBV11-1 to TRBJ2-2, with TRBD2 as a possible D gene (5 bases). This CDR3 has 18 amino acids. CDR1 SGHAT and CDR2 FQDESV come from the germline V gene (reference sequence). V was trimmed by 0 bases and J by 2 bases, leaving 16 bases between them. The CDR3 reads CASSLAGTGKANTGELFF. CDR3 nucleotides: TGTGCCAGCAGCTTAGCGGGTACCGGGAAGGCAAACACCGGGGAGCTGTTTTTT.

The J gene is TRBJ2-1, the V gene TRBV5-6, with 13 positions matching TRBD2. The CDR3 extends over 16 amino acids. Germline loops: CDR1 SGHDT, CDR2 YYEEEE. Trimming at V came to 0 bases and at J to 7 bases, leaving 4 bases not matched to a gene. The CDR3 DNA sequence: TGTGCCAGCAGCTTGGGGGGACTAGCGGGGATGAATGAGCAGTTCTTC. Its translation: CASSLGGLAGMNEQFF.

The chain employs TRBV19 and TRBJ2-2; 12 nucleotides match TRBD1. V lost 4 bases, J lost 7 bases, and 4 bases stayed unmatched. This CDR3 is built from 15 residues. The V gene's germline CDR1 is LNHDA and CDR2 SQIVND (reference sequence). The chain's CDR3 is CASSTGTGGNGELFF. The CDR3 nucleotides read TGTGCCAGTAGTACTGGGACAGGGGGCAACGGGGAGCTGTTTTTT.

In its sample, this clonotype was seen a few times. The V and J genes are TRBV6-2 or TRBV6-3 and TRBJ2-1; no reliable D call. Germline V CDR1 and CDR2: MNHEY, SVGEGT. Trimming pared 7 bases from V and 4 bases from J, leaving 11 bases between. The CDR3 runs 13 residues. This CDR3 reads CASTKMIYNEQFF. The CDR3 DNA sequence: TGTGCCAGCACCAAAATGATTTACAATGAGCAGTTCTTC.

The chain links TRBV2 to TRBJ1-5; the D is unclear. This CDR3 spans 14 amino acids. The germline V gene encodes CDR1 SNHLY and CDR2 FYNNEI. V lost 1 base and J lost 0, with 4 bases in between. The CDR3 region is CASSEVDSNQPQHF. CDR3 sequence (DNA): TGTGCCAGCAGTGAAGTTGATAGCAATCAGCCCCAGCATTTT.

This clonotype was counted only a few times. The V and J genes are TRBV7-9 and TRBJ1-6; D is perhaps TRBD1 (6 bases). The CDR3 runs to 14 residues. V gave up 3 bases and J gave up 3 bases, with 6 bases separating them. Germline CDR1 reads SEHNR; CDR2 reads FQNEAQ (reference sequence). The CDR3 region has the DNA TGTGCCAGCAGCTTGGGACACTATAATTCACCCCTCCACTTT. This encodes CASSLGHYNSPLHF.